Listed here is a single T cell receptor (beta chain). TCR beta sequencing covered blood CD8+ and CD4+ T cells. Healthy donors served as age- and sex-matched controls. In contrast to the negatively isolated CD8+ and CD4+ T cells, TEMRA cells were FACS-enriched. The length of the CDR3 is 13 residues. Per germline, CDR1 GTSNPN and CDR2 SVGIG (reference sequence). Trimming removed 5 bases from V and 9 bases from J, with 20 bases in between. The data are from a study of CD8 T cells in Susac syndrome. Random hexamers were used to reverse transcribe an amount of about 0.45 to 1 ug RNA. The TCR beta CDR3 was amplified by immunoSEQ multiplex PCR across 54 Vbeta, 13 Jbeta. One entry per CDR3 protein, called by TCRdb with MiXCR from the immunoSEQ multiplex PCR reads. The profile covers 100,000 to 150,000 distinct CDR3 sequences, with 90% to 95% appearing a single time and 0.09% to 0.15% taken by the ten largest.

The V call is TRBV30, the J call TRBJ2-7, with D perhaps assigned TRBD1 or TRBD2 (6 bases each). Sequencing was done on a sample of CD4+ T cells from PBMCs. The sequence was obtained from a human donor in good health. The CDR3 spells CAWSEGDSTGQYF. Written as DNA, the CDR3 is TGTGCCTGGTCCGAGGGGGACTCAACCGGGCAGTACTTC.